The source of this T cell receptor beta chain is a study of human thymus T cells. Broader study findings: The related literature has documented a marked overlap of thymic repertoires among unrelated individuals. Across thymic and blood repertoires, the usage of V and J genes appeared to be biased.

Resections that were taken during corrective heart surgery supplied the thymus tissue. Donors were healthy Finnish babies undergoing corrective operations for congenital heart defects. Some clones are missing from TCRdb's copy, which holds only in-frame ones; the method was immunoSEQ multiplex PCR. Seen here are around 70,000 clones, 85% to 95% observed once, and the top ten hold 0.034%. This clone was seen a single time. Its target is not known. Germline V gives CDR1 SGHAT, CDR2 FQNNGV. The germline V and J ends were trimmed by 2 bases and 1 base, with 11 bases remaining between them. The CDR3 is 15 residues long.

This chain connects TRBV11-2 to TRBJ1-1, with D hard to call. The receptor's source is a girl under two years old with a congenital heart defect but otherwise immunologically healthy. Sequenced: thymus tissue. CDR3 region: CASSLYKRANTEAFF. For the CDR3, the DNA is TGTGCCAGCAGCTTATATAAACGTGCGAACACTGAAGCTTTCTTT.